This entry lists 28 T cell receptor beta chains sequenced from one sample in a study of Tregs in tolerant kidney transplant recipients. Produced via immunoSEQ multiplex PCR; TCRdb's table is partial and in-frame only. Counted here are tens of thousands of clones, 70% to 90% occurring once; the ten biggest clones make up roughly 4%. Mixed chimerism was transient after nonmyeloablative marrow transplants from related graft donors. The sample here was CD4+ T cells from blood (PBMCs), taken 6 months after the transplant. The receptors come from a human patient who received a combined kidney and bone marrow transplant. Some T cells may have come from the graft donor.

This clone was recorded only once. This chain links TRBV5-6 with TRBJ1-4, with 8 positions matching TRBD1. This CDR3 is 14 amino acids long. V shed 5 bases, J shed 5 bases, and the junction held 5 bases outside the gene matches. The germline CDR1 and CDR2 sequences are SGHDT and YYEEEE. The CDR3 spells CASSRDRLNEKLFF. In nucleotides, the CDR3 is TGTGCCAGCAGTAGGGACAGGCTAAATGAAAAACTGTTTTTT.

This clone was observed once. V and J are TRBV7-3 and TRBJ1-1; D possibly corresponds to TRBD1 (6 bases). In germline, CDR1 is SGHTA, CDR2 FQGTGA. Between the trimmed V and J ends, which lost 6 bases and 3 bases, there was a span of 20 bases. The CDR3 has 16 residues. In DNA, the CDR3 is TGTGCCAGCAGTTTACTCGGGATAGGGGGAGACACTGAAGCTTTCTTT. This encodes CASSLLGIGGDTEAFF.

Here the CDR3 reads CASSLFGLAGGVAYEQYF. The CDR3, as DNA: TGTGCCAGCAGTTTGTTTGGGCTAGCGGGAGGGGTTGCCTACGAGCAGTACTTC. The J gene is TRBJ2-7, the V gene TRBV27; 12 bases match TRBD2. Germline CDR1 reads MNHEY; CDR2 reads SMNVEV (reference sequence). Germline trimming cut 3 bases from V and 2 bases from J; bases unmatched to any gene: 11. This CDR3 contains 18 residues.

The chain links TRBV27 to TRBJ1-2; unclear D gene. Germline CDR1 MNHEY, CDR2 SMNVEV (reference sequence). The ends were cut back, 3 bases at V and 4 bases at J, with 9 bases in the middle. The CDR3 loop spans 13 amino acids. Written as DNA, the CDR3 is TGTGCCAGCAGTTTTCGGGGTGGCTATGGCTACACCTTC. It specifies CASSFRGGYGYTF.

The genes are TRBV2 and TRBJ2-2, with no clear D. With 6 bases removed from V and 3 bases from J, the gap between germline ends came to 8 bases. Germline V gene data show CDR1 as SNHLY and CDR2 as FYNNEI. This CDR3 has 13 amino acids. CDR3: CASSEEHTGELFF. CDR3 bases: TGTGCCAGCAGCGAGGAACACACCGGGGAGCTGTTTTTT.

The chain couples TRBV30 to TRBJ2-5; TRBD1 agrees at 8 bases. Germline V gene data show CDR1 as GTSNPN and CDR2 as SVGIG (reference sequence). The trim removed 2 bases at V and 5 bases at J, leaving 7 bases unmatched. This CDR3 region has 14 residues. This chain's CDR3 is CAWSIDRGRETQYF. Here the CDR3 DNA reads TGTGCCTGGAGTATCGACAGGGGCCGGGAGACCCAGTACTTC.

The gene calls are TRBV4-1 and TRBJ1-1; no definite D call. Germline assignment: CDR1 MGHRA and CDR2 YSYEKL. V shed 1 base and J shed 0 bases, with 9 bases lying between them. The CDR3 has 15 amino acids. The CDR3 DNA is TGCGCCAGCAGCCAAGCCCAGACATTGAACACTGAAGCTTTCTTT. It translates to CASSQAQTLNTEAFF.

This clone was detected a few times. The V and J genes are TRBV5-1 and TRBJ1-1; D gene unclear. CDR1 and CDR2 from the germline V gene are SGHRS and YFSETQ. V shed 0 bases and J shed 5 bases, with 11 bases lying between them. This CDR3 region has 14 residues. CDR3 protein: CASSLAYGETEAFF. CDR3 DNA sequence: TGCGCCAGCAGCTTGGCGTACGGAGAGACTGAAGCTTTCTTT.

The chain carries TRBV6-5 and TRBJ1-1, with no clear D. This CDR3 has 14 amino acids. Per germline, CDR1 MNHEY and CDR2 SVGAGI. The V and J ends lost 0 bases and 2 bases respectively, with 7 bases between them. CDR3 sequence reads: CASSYSERNTEAFF. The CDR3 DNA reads TGTGCCAGCAGTTACTCAGAGCGCAACACTGAAGCTTTCTTT.

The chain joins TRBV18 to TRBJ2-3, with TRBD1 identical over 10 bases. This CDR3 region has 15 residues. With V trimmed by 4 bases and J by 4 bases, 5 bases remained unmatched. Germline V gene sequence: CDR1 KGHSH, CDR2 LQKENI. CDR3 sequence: CASSRTGGMADTQYF. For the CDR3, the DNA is TGTGCCAGCTCACGGACAGGGGGTATGGCAGATACGCAGTATTTT.

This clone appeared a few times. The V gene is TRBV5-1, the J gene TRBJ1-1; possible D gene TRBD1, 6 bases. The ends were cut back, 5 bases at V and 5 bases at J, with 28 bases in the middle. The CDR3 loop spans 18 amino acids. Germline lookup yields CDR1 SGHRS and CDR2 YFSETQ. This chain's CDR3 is CASREFWGTRQRRTEAFF. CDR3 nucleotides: TGCGCCAGCAGGGAGTTTTGGGGGACACGACAACGAAGGACTGAAGCTTTCTTT.

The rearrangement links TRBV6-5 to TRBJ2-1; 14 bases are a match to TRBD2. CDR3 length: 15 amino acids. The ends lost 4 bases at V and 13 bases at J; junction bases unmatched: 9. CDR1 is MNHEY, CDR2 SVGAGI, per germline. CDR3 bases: TGTGCCAGCAGTTCCAGACTAGCGGGAGGGTTCAAACAGTTCTTC. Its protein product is CASSSRLAGGFKQFF.

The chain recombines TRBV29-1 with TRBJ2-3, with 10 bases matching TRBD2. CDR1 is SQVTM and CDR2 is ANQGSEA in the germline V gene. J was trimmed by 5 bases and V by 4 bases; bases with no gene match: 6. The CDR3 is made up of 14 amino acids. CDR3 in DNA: TGCAGCGTTGTTACTAGCGGGGTATTAGATACGCAGTATTTT. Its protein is CSVVTSGVLDTQYF.

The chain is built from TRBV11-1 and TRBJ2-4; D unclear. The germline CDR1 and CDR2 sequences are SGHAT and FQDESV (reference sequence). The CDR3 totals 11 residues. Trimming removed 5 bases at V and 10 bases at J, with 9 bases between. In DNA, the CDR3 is TGTGCCAGCAGCCAGGAAGGTATTCAGTACTTC. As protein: CASSQEGIQYF.

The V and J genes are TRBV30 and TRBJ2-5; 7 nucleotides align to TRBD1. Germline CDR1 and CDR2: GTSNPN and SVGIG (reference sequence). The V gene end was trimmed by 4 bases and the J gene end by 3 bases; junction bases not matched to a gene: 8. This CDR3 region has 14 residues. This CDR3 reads CAWTDREWEETQYF. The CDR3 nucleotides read TGTGCCTGGACCGACAGGGAGTGGGAAGAGACCCAGTACTTC.

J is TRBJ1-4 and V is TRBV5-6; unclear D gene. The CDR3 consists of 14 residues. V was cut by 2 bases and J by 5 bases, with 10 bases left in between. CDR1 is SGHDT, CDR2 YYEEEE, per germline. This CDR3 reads CASSFSPSNEKLFF. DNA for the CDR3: TGTGCCAGCAGCTTCAGTCCTTCAAATGAAAAACTGTTTTTT.

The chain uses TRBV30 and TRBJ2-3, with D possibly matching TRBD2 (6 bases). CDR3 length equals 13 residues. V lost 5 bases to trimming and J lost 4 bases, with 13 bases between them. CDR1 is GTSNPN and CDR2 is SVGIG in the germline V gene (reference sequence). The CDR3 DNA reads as TGTGCCTGGTCGGAGGGTTTCGCAGATACGCAGTATTTT. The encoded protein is CAWSEGFADTQYF.

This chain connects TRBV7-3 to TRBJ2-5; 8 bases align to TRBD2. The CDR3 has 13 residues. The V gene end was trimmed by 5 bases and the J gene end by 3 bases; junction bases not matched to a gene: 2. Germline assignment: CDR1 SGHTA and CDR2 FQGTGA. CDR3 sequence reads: CASSRGGEETQYF. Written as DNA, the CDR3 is TGTGCCAGCAGCCGGGGGGGAGAAGAGACCCAGTACTTC.

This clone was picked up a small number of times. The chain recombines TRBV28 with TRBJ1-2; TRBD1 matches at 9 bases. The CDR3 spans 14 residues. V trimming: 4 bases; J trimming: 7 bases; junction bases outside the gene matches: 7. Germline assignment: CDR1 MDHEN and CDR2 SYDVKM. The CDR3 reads CASSSDRGVSGYTF. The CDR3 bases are TGTGCCAGCAGTTCGGACAGGGGTGTGAGTGGCTACACCTTC.

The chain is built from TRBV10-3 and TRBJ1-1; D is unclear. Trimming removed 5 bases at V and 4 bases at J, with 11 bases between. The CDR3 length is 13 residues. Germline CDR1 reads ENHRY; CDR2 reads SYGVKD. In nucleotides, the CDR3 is TGTGCCATCAGTTTGGAGCGGAGCACTGAAGCTTTCTTT. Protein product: CAISLERSTEAFF.

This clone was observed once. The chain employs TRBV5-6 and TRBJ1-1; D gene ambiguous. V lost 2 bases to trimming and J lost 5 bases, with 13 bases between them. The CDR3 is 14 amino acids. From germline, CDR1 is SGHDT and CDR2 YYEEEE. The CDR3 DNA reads TGTGCCAGCAGCTTAGGAGGGTATGGTACTGAAGCTTTCTTT. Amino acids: CASSLGGYGTEAFF.

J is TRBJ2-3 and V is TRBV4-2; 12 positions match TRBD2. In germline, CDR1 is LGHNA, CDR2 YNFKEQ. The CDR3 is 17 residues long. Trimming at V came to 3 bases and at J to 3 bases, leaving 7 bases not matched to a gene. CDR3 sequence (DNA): TGTGCCAGCAGCCAGGCCCCTAGCGGGGGGGGGACAGATACGCAGTATTTT. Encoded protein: CASSQAPSGGGTDTQYF.

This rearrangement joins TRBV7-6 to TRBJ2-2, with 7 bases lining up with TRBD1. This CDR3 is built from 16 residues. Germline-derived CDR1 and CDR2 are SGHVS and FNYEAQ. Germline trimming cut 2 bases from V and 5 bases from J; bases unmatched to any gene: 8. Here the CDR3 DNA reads TGTGCCAGCAGCTTACTGACAGGGATCCTAACCGGGGAGCTGTTTTTT. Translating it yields CASSLLTGILTGELFF. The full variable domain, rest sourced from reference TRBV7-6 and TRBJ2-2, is GAGVSQSPRYKVTKRGQDVALRCDPISGHVSLYWYRQALGQGPEFLTYFNYEAQQDKSGLPNDRFSAERPEGSISTLTIQRTEQRDSAMYRCASSLLTGILTGELFFGEGSRLTVL.

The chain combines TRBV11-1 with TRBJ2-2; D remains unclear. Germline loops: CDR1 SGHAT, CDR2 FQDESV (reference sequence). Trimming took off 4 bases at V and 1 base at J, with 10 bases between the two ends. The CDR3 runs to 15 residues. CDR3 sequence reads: CASSSRLKNTGELFF. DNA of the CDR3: TGTGCCAGCAGCTCACGACTCAAGAACACCGGGGAGCTGTTTTTT.

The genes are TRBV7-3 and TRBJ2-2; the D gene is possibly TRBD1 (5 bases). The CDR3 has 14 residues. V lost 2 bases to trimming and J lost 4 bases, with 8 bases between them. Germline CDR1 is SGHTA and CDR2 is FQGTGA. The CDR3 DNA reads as TGTGCCAGCAGCTTAGTTAGGGGCACCGGGGAGCTGTTTTTT. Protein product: CASSLVRGTGELFF.

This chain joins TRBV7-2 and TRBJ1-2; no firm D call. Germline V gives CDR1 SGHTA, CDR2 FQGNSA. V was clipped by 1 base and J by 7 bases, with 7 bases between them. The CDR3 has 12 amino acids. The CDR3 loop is CASSLVHSGYTF. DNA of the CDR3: TGTGCCAGCAGCTTAGTCCACTCTGGCTACACCTTC. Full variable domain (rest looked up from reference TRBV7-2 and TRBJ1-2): GAGVSQSPSNKVTEKGKDVELRCDPISGHTALYWYRQSLGQGLEFLIYFQGNSAPDKSGLPSDRFSAERTGGSVSTLTIQRTQQEDSAVYLCASSLVHSGYTFGSGTRLTVV.

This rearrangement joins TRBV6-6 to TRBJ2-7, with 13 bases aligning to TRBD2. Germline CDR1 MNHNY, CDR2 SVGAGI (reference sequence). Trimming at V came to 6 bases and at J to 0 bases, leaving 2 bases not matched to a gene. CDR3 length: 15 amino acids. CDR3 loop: CASRLAGGSSYEQYF. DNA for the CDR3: TGTGCCAGCAGACTAGCGGGAGGGAGCTCCTACGAGCAGTACTTC.

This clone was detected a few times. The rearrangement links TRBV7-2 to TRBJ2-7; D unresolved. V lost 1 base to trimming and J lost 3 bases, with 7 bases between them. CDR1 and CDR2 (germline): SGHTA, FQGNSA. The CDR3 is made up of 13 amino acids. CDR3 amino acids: CASSLGLSYEQYF. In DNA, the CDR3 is TGTGCCAGCAGCTTAGGACTCAGCTACGAGCAGTACTTC.